This TCR beta chain was obtained from a study of post-analysis software for immune sequencing data. Overall study results and limits: Compared with controls, patients had more of 4 to 6 TRBV segments, including TRBV5-6, TRBV5-1 and TRBV20-1.

Libraries were made from TCR beta cDNA, and they carried unique molecular identifiers. MiXCR was run by TCRdb on the PCR reads, yielding one entry per CDR3 protein. The sample has hundreds of thousands of distinct CDR3 sequences; approximately 60% are singletons. The CDR3 covers 13 residues. The germline V gene encodes CDR1 SGHAT and CDR2 FQNNGV. The ends were cut back, 7 bases at V and 10 bases at J, with 20 bases in the middle. A note on this clonotype: Its specificity is not known.

This receptor was identified in a girl aged 2-10 years with multiple sclerosis. The V gene is TRBV11-2, the J gene TRBJ2-7; D possibly corresponds to TRBD1 (6 bases). The specimen sequenced was blood. CDR3 DNA sequence: TGTGCCAGCACCTTCTCCCTCGACAGGTTTCAGTACTTC. This gives the protein CASTFSLDRFQYF.